At least ten counts were recorded for the clone carrying this T cell receptor beta chain. The CDR3 contains 14 residues. Germline lookup yields CDR1 SNHLY and CDR2 FYNNEI. Trimming cost V 4 bases and J 4 bases, with 12 bases left between them. The source of the sample is a study of regulatory T cells in long-lasting Graves disease. Investigators prepared the TCR beta libraries by applying iRepertoire HTBI primers and Arm-PCR of CDR3 regions. MiXCR, run by TCRdb on the multiplex PCR reads, gives a single entry per CDR3 protein. The sample lists 400,000 to 550,000 distinct CDR3 sequences, around 15% seen once, with about 23% in the top ten. Noted time point: newly diagnosed GD, antithyroid drugs for less than 3 months. RNA isolated from PBMCs was used to make the TCR library. The data also belong to a second study, concerning T cells in Graves' hyperthyroidism and ophthalmopathy.

This sequence was found in a woman under 30 with Graves disease. The specimen comprised peripheral blood mononuclear cells (PBMCs), sampled at new diagnosis, from a patient treated with antithyroid drugs. The genes are TRBV2 and TRBJ2-3; no clear D. In nucleotides, the CDR3 is TGTGCCAGCAGTGGAATTTTAAGTCCAGATACGCAGTATTTT. Translated, it gives CASSGILSPDTQYF.